The T cell receptor beta chain under discussion was sequenced for a study of T-cell memory formation after mild COVID-19. Study background: Across donors, TCR clusters were largely donor specific.

The CDR3 covers 13 residues. The J segment lost 6 bases and the V segment lost 4 bases, leaving 5 bases of the junction unmatched. Germline CDR1 SGHAT, CDR2 FQNNGV. TCRdb fed the 5' RACE reads into MiXCR, producing one record per CDR3 protein. The table records tens of thousands of distinct CDR3 sequences, over 12% of them present only once. The TCR comes from a man between 18 and 35 years old who had mild COVID-19 (a few samples of this study predate the infection). Cell type and time point are not known. Input material: PBMCs or a T cell subset sorted from them (not recorded which). The chain couples TRBV11-2 to TRBJ2-7, with 8 bases lining up with TRBD1. The CDR3 coding sequence is TGTGCCAGCAGCTATTGGACAGGGTCCGAGCAGTACTTC. This encodes CASSYWTGSEQYF. Full variable domain (outside the CDR3, taken from reference TRBV11-2 and TRBJ2-7): EAGVAQSPRYKIIEKRQSVAFWCNPISGHATLYWYQQILGQGPKLLIQFQNNGVVDDSQLPKDRFSAERLKGVDSTLKIQPAKLEDSAVYLCASSYWTGSEQYFGPGTRLTVT.